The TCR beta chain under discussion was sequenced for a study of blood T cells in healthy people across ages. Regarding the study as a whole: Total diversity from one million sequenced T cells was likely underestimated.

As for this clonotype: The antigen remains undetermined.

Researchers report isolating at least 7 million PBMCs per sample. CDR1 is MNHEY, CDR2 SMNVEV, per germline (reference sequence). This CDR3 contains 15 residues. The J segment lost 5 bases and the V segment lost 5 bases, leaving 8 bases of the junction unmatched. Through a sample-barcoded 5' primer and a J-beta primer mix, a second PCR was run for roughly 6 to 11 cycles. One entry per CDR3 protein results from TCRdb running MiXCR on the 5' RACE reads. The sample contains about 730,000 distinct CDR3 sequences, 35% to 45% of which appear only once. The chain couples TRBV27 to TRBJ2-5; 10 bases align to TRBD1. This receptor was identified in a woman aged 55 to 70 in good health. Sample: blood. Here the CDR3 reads CASSGWGTGEETQYF. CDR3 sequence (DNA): TGTGCCAGCAGTGGATGGGGGACAGGGGAGGAGACCCAGTACTTC.